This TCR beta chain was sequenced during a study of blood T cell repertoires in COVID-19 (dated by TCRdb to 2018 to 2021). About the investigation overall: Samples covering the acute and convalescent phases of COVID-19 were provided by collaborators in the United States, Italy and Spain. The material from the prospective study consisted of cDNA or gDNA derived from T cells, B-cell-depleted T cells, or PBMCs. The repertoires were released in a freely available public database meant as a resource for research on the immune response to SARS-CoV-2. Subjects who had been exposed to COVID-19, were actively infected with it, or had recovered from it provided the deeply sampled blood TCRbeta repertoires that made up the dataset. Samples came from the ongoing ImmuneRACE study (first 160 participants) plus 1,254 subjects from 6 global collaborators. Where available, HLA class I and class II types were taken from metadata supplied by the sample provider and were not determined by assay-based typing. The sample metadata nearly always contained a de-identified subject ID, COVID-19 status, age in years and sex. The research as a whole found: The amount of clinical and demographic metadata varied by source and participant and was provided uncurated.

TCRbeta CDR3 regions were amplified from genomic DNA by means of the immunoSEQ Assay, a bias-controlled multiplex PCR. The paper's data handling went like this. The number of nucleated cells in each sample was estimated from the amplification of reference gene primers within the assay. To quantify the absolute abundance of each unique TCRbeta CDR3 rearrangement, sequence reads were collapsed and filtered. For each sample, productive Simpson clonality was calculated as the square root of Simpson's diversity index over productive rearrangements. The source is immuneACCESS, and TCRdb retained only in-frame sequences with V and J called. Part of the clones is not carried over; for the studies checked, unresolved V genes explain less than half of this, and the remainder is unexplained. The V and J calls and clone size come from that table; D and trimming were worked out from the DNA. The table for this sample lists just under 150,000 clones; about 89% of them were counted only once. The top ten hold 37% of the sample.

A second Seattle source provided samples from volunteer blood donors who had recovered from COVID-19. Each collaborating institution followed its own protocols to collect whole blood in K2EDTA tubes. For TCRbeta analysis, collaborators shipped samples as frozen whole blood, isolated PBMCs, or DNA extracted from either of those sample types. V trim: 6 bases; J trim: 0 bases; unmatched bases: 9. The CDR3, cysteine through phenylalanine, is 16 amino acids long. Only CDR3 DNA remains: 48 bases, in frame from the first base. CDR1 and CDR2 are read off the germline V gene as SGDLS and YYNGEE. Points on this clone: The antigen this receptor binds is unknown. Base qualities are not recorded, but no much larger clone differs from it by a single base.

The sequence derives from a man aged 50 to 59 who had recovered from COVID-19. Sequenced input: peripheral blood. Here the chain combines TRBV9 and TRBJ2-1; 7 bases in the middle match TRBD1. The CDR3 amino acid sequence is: CASTLQTGSSYNEQFF. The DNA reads TGTGCCAGCACCCTACAGACAGGGTCCTCCTACAATGAGCAGTTCTTC.